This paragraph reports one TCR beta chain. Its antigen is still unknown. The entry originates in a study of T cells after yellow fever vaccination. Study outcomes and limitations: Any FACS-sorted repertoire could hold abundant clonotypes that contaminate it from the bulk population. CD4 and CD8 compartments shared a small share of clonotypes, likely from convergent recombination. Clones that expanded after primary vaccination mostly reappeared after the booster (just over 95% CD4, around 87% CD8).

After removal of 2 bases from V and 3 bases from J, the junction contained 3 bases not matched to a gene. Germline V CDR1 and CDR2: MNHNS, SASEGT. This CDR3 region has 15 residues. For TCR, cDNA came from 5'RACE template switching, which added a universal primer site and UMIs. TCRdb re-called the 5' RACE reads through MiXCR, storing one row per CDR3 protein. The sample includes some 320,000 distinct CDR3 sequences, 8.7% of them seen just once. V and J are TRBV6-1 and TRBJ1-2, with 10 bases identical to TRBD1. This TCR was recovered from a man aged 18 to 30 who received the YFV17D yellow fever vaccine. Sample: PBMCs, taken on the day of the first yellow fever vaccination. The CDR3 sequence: CASSESGTGDYGYTF. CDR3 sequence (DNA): TGTGCCAGCAGTGAATCCGGGACAGGGGACTATGGCTACACCTTC.